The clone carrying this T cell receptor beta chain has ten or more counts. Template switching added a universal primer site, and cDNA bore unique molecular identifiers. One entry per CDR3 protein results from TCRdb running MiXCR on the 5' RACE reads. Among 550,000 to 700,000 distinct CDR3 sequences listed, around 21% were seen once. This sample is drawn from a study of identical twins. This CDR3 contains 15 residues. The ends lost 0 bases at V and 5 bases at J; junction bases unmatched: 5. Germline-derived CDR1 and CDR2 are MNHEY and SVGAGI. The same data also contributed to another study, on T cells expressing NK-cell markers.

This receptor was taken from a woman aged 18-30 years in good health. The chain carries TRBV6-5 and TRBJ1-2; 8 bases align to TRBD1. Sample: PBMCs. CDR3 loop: CASSYSGTGGYGYTF. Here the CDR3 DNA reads TGTGCCAGCAGTTACTCGGGCACAGGGGGGTATGGCTACACCTTC.